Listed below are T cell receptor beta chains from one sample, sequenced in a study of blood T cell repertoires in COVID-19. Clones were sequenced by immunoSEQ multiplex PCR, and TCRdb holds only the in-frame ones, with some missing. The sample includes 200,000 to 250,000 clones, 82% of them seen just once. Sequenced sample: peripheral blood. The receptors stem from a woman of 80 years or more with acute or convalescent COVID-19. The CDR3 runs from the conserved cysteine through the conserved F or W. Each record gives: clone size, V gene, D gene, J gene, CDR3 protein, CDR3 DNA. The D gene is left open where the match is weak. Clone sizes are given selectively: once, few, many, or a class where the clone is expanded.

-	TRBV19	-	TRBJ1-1	CASSMWEGPKGTEAFF	TGTGCCAGTAGTATGTGGGAGGGCCCGAAAGGCACTGAAGCTTTCTTT
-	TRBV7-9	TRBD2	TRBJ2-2	CASRLAGAPTGELFF	TGTGCCAGCCGACTAGCGGGGGCCCCCACCGGGGAGCTGTTTTTT
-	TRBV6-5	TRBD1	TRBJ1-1	CASSSRDRVGTEAFF	TGTGCCAGCAGTTCCCGGGACAGGGTCGGCACTGAAGCTTTCTTT
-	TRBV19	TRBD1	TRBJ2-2	CASSMGTGPTGELFF	TGTGCCAGTAGTATGGGGACAGGACCGACCGGGGAGCTGTTTTTT
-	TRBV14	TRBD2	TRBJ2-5	CASSPRTTSGGRETQYF	TGTGCCAGCAGCCCAAGAACTACTAGCGGGGGGCGAGAGACCCAGTACTTC
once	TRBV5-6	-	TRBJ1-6	CASSRGRWNSPLHF	TGTGCCAGCAGCCGAGGCCGGTGGAATTCACCCCTCCACTTT
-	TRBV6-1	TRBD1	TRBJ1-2	CASSEEEQGAINYGYTF	TGTGCCAGCAGTGAAGAAGAACAGGGGGCGATTAACTATGGCTACACCTTC
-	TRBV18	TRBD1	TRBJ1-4	CASSLWTGATNEKLFF	TGTGCCAGCTCACTTTGGACAGGTGCAACTAATGAAAAACTGTTTTTT
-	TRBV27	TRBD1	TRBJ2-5	CASSRIPGQGVRETQYF	TGTGCCAGCAGCCGAATTCCGGGACAGGGGGTAAGGGAGACCCAGTACTTC
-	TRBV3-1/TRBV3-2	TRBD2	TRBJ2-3	CASSRTGGTQYF	TGTGCCAGCAGCCGGACGGGGGGTACGCAGTATTTT
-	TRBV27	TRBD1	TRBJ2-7	CASSLSGQGVYEQYF	TGTGCCAGCAGCCTGAGCGGACAGGGTGTTTACGAGCAGTACTTC
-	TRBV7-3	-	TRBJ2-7	CASSPGQFYEQYF	TGTGCCAGCAGCCCGGGACAATTCTACGAGCAGTACTTC
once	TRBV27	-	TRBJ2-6	CASSFFSGAPPGANVLTF	TGTGCCAGCAGTTTCTTTTCGGGAGCCCCACCTGGGGCCAACGTCCTGACTTTC
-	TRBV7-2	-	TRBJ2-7	CASSPRGRGEHYEQYF	TGTGCCAGCAGCCCACGCGGCAGGGGCGAACACTACGAGCAGTACTTC
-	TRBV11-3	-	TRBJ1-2	CASSLDFSSNYGYTF	TGTGCCAGCAGCTTAGATTTCAGTTCTAACTATGGCTACACCTTC
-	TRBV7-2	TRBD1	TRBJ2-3	CASSLAPGGVRTDTQYF	TGTGCCAGCAGCTTAGCGCCAGGGGGTGTTCGCACAGATACGCAGTATTTT
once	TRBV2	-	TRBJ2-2	CASSPEGSNTGELFF	TGTGCCAGCAGTCCGGAGGGGTCGAACACCGGGGAGCTGTTTTTT
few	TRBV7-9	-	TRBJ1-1	CASSYDGANTEAFF	TGTGCCAGCAGCTACGACGGAGCTAACACTGAAGCTTTCTTT
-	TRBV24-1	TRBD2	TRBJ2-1	CATSEPGLYNEQFF	TGTGCCACCAGTGAGCCGGGACTATACAATGAGCAGTTCTTC
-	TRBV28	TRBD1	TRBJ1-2	CASSSWDRGFGGYTF	TGTGCCAGCAGTTCCTGGGACAGGGGCTTCGGGGGCTACACCTTC
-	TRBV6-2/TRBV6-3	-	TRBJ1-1	CASSRQDTEAFF	TGTGCCAGCAGTCGACAGGACACTGAAGCTTTCTTT
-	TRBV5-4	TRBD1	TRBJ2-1	CASSSGTGGYNEQFF	TGTGCCAGCAGCTCCGGGACAGGGGGCTACAATGAGCAGTTCTTC
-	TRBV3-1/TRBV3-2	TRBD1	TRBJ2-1	CATGTGYYNEQFF	TGTGCCACCGGGACAGGGTACTACAATGAGCAGTTCTTC
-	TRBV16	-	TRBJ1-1	CASSQGQHTEAFF	TGTGCCAGCAGCCAAGGACAGCATACCGAAGCTTTCTTT
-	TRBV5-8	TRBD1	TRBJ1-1	CASSPDRDTEAFF	TGTGCCAGCAGCCCGGACAGGGACACTGAAGCTTTCTTT
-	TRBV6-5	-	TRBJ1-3	CASRSRGSGNTIYF	TGTGCCAGCAGGAGCAGGGGTTCTGGAAACACCATATATTTT
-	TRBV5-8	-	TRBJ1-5	CASSNYPGTHNQPQHF	TGTGCCAGCAGTAACTATCCCGGGACACATAATCAGCCCCAGCATTTT
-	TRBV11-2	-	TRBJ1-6	CASSLEGNSPLHF	TGTGCCAGCAGCTTAGAGGGCAATTCACCCCTCCACTTT
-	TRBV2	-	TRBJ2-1	CASSVQVVSYNEQFF	TGTGCCAGCAGTGTGCAGGTTGTATCCTACAATGAGCAGTTCTTC
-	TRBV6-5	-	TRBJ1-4	CASSYSRGNNEKLFF	TGTGCCAGCAGTTACTCGAGAGGCAATAATGAAAAACTGTTTTTT
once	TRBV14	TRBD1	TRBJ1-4	CASSSMDRLNEKLFF	TGTGCCAGCAGCTCGATGGACAGGCTTAATGAAAAACTGTTTTTT
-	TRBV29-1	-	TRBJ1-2	CSVVAGNYGYTF	TGCAGCGTTGTAGCAGGGAACTATGGCTACACCTTC
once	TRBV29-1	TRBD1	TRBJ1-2	CSVEETGRSLDGYTF	TGCAGCGTTGAGGAGACAGGGAGAAGTCTTGACGGCTACACCTTC
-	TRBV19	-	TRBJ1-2	CASSFHRGRLMDYGYTF	TGTGCCAGTAGTTTCCACCGGGGTCGTCTAATGGACTATGGCTACACCTTC
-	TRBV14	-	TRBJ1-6	CASSQGQIYNSPLHF	TGTGCCAGCAGCCAAGGACAGATCTATAATTCACCCCTCCACTTT
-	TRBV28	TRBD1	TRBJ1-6	CASNLPGTGAPSLHF	TGTGCCAGCAACCTTCCCGGGACAGGGGCCCCTTCCCTCCACTTT
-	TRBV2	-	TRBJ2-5	CASSDSSFGSAAQYF	TGTGCCAGCAGTGATTCGAGCTTTGGGAGTGCGGCCCAGTACTTC
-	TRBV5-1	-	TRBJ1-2	CASSLDTAYGYTF	TGCGCCAGCAGCTTGGATACAGCCTATGGCTACACCTTC
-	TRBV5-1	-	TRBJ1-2	CASSPGLRVEYNGYTF	TGCGCCAGCAGCCCGGGTTTGCGGGTTGAATATAATGGCTACACCTTC
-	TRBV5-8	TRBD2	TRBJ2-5	CASSKGAGGYPEETQYF	TGTGCCAGCAGCAAAGGGGCGGGGGGCTACCCCGAAGAGACCCAGTACTTC
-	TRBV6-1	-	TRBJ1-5	CASSEGGGSNQPQHF	TGTGCCAGCAGTGAAGGGGGAGGTAGCAATCAGCCCCAGCATTTT
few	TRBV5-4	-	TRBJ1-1	CASSPNVQGAEAFF	TGTGCCAGCAGCCCAAATGTGCAGGGCGCTGAAGCTTTCTTT
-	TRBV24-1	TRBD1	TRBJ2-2	CATSDPTGDTGELFF	TGTGCCACCAGTGACCCGACAGGGGACACCGGGGAGCTGTTTTTT
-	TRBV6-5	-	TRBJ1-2	CASSYRDRHYGYTF	TGTGCCAGCAGTTACCGGGATCGTCACTATGGCTACACCTTC
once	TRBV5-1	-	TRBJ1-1	CASSIQGGNTEAFF	TGCGCCAGCAGCATACAAGGGGGGAACACTGAAGCTTTCTTT
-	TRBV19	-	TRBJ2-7	CASSKTGQTPYEQYF	TGTGCCAGTAGTAAAACAGGACAGACACCCTACGAGCAGTACTTC
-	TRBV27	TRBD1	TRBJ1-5	CASSSQNRGRSQPQHF	TGTGCCAGCAGTTCGCAAAACAGGGGACGGAGTCAGCCCCAGCATTTT
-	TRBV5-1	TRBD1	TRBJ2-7	CASSPDRLGAYEQYF	TGCGCCAGCAGCCCGGACAGGTTGGGCGCCTACGAGCAGTACTTC
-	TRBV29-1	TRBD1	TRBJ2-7	CSVAGQGREQYF	TGCAGCGTTGCAGGACAGGGACGGGAGCAGTACTTC
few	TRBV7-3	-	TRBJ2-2	CASSLRGYENTGELFF	TGTGCCAGCAGCTTAAGAGGCTACGAGAACACCGGGGAGCTGTTTTTT
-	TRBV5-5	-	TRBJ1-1	CASSLGGGWHTEAFF	TGTGCCAGCAGCTTGGGCGGGGGCTGGCACACTGAAGCTTTCTTT
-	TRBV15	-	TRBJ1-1	CATSRDLMGANTEAFF	TGTGCCACCAGCAGAGATCTTATGGGGGCCAACACTGAAGCTTTCTTT
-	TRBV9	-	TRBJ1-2	CASSAGPGEGYGYTF	TGTGCCAGCAGCGCGGGCCCCGGGGAGGGCTATGGCTACACCTTC
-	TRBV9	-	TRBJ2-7	CASSVASGSEQYF	TGTGCCAGCAGCGTAGCGTCAGGAAGCGAGCAGTACTTC